The T cell receptor (beta chain) under discussion was sequenced for a study of identifying expanded T cells in peripheral blood. Study conclusions and caveats: Clone count variance between two-week samples rose with total template count. Over around two and four weeks, about 15 and 18 clones changed, versus around 1.2 between replicates.

Profiling relied on immunoSEQ multiplex PCR, and the TCRdb table lists in-frame clones only, not all of them. The table shows some 78,000 clones, with 84% occurring only once. This clone was recorded once. Its antigen is not known. Germline values: CDR1 SGHTS, CDR2 YDEGEE. This CDR3 comprises 14 residues. The ends were cut back, 5 bases at V and 7 bases at J, with 15 bases in the middle. This TCR came from a person between 18 and 69 years old in good health. The V gene is TRBV5-8, the J gene TRBJ2-2; D may be TRBD1 or TRBD2 (5 bases each). Material for sequencing was blood. CDR3 protein: CASRNRGGNGELFF. CDR3 coding DNA: TGTGCCAGCAGAAATCGTGGGGGTAACGGGGAGCTGTTTTTT. Looking up the rest from reference TRBV5-8 and TRBJ2-2 gives the full variable domain: EAGVTQSPTHLIKTRGQQATLRCSPISGHTSVYWYQQALGLGLQFLLWYDEGEERNRGNFPPRFSGRQFPNYSSELNVNALELEDSALYLCASRNRGGNGELFFGEGSRLTVL.